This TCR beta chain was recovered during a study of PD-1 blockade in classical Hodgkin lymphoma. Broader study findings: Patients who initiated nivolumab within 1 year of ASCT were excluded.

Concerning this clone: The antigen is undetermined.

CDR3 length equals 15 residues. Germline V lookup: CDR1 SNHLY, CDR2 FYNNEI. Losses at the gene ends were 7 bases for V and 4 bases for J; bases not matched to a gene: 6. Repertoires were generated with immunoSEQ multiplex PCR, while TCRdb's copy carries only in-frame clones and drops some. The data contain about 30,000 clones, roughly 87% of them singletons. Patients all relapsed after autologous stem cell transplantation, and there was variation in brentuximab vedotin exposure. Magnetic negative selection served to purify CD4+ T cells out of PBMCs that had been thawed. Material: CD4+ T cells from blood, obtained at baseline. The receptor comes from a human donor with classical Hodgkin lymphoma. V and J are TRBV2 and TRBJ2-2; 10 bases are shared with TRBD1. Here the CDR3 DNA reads TGTGCCAGCAAAAGACAGGGGGCGACCACCGGGGAGCTGTTTTTT. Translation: CASKRQGATTGELFF. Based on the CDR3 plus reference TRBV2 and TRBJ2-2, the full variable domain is EPEVTQTPSHQVTQMGQEVILRCVPISNHLYFYWYRQILGQKVEFLVSFYNNEISEKSEIFDDQFSVERPDGSNFTLKIRSTKLEDSAMYFCASKRQGATTGELFFGEGSRLTVL.